These 27 T cell receptor beta chains were all obtained from the same sample, sequenced in a study of response to subunit inactivated influenza vaccine. One entry per CDR3 protein results from TCRdb running MiXCR on the RT-PCR reads. The sample has about 780,000 distinct CDR3 sequences, around 18% seen once; the top ten hold 9.5% to 13%. The input for sequencing was PBMCs from blood, taken around 5 days after vaccination. These receptors were obtained from a man between 45 and 60 years old who received an inactivated influenza vaccine.

This clonotype was observed a few times. The chain carries TRBV20-1 and TRBJ2-7; TRBD1 matches at 9 bases. Germline CDR1 and CDR2: DFQATT and SNEGSKA (reference sequence). The CDR3 sequence is 13 residues long. After removal of 8 bases from V and 0 bases from J, the junction contained 5 bases not matched to a gene. The chain's CDR3 is CSLLTGGSYEQYF. The CDR3 coding sequence is TGCAGTCTTCTGACAGGGGGCTCCTACGAGCAGTACTTC.

The rearrangement links TRBV28 to TRBJ2-7; D is possibly TRBD1 or TRBD2 (5 bases each). There are 11 residues in the CDR3. The V gene's germline CDR1 is MDHEN and CDR2 SYDVKM. Between the trimmed V and J ends, which lost 6 bases and 7 bases, there was a span of 10 bases. The CDR3 loop is CASRGDVEQYF. Here the CDR3 DNA reads TGTGCCAGCAGGGGGGACGTAGAGCAGTACTTC.

Concerning this clonotype: Since a much larger clone is just one base distant, this may be a read error. The chain is built from TRBV6-6 and TRBJ2-1; 7 bases are shared with TRBD1. This CDR3 has 12 amino acids. CDR1 and CDR2 from the germline V gene are MNHNY and SVGAGI (reference sequence). CDR3 protein: CASSTGDNEQLF. The DNA for the CDR3 is TGTGCCAGCAGCACAGGGGACAATGAGCAGCTCTTC.

This chain connects TRBV11-2 to TRBJ2-2; tentatively, D is TRBD1 (6 bases). CDR1 SGHAT and CDR2 FQNNGV come from the germline V gene. V was trimmed by 1 base and J by 5 bases, leaving 14 bases between them. The CDR3 consists of 16 residues. CDR3 sequence (DNA): TGTGCCAGCAGCTTAGGGACAGTTGGGCGGACCGGGGAGCTGTTTTTT. Encoded protein: CASSLGTVGRTGELFF.

This clonotype was recorded a few times. V usage is TRBV20-1 and J usage is TRBJ2-3; D uncertain. The V and J ends lost 6 bases and 0 bases respectively, with 13 bases between them. CDR3 length equals 14 residues. Per germline, CDR1 DFQATT and CDR2 SNEGSKA (reference sequence). CDR3 amino acids: CSARLQPSTDTQYF. The CDR3 bases are TGCAGTGCCAGACTTCAACCTAGCACAGATACGCAGTATTTT.

The gene calls are TRBV5-1 and TRBJ1-2; possible D gene TRBD1, 5 bases. V was clipped by 0 bases and J by 4 bases, with 10 bases between them. The CDR3 contains 14 residues. The V gene's germline CDR1 is SGHRS and CDR2 YFSETQ. The CDR3, as DNA: TGCGCCAGCAGCTTGGATGGGGCTGGCTATGGCTACACCTTC. As protein: CASSLDGAGYGYTF. The variable domain in full, completed from reference TRBV5-1 and TRBJ1-2, reads KAGVTQTPRYLIKTRGQQVTLSCSPISGHRSVSWYQQTPGQGLQFLFEYFSETQRNKGNFPGRFSGRQFSNSRSEMNVSTLELGDSALYLCASSLDGAGYGYTFGSGTRLTVV.

The rearrangement links TRBV7-2 to TRBJ2-5, with D tentatively TRBD2 (6 bases). The V end lost 6 bases, the J end lost 2 bases, and 13 bases lay between the germline ends. This CDR3 is 14 amino acids long. Germline CDR1 reads SGHTA; CDR2 reads FQGNSA. The CDR3 loop is CASRIVAGQETQYF. CDR3 sequence (DNA): TGTGCCAGCAGAATAGTGGCGGGACAAGAGACCCAGTACTTC.

This clonotype appeared a few times. The chain combines TRBV28 with TRBJ2-3; 10 bases map to TRBD2. Germline trimming cut 4 bases from V and 2 bases from J; bases unmatched to any gene: 6. From germline, CDR1 is MDHEN and CDR2 SYDVKM. The CDR3 is 16 amino acids. CDR3 DNA: TGTGCCAGCAGTTGGGCTAGCGGGGGATACACAGATACGCAGTATTTT. It is translated as CASSWASGGYTDTQYF.

The V gene is TRBV9, the J gene TRBJ2-7, with D perhaps TRBD2 (6 bases). The V gene's germline CDR1 is SGDLS and CDR2 YYNGEE. V was shortened by 3 bases and J by 3 bases, with 13 bases between the two germline ends. This CDR3 contains 14 residues. The CDR3 DNA reads TGTGCCAGCAGCGGGGGAGGCGTTGTCTACGAGCAGTACTTC. Translated, it gives CASSGGGVVYEQYF.

J is TRBJ2-1 and V is TRBV7-9; 12 bases align to TRBD2. The CDR3 is 17 residues long. The germline gives CDR1 SEHNR, CDR2 FQNEAQ (reference sequence). V gave up 2 bases and J gave up 8 bases; unmatched junction bases: 10. The CDR3 region is CASSLKSGTSGWDEQFF. DNA for the CDR3: TGTGCCAGCAGCTTAAAATCCGGGACTAGCGGGTGGGATGAGCAGTTCTTC.

This clonotype has just a few counts. The gene calls are TRBV9 and TRBJ2-3, with 12 positions matching TRBD2. The CDR3 extends over 18 amino acids. V lost 4 bases and J lost 0; bases outside the gene matches: 9. The germline gives CDR1 SGDLS, CDR2 YYNGEE. The CDR3 DNA is TGTGCCAGCAGCCACGGACTAGCGGGAAGGCCTAGCACAGATACGCAGTATTTT. It codes for CASSHGLAGRPSTDTQYF.

The table lists this clonotype with a few counts. This chain links TRBV24-1 with TRBJ2-1; no definite D call. The CDR3 loop spans 14 amino acids. Germline values: CDR1 KGHDR, CDR2 SFDVKD. V lost 0 bases and J 4 bases, leaving 6 bases between the germline ends. Here the CDR3 DNA reads TGTGCCACCAGTGATTTGCGTGGTTACAATGAGCAGTTCTTC. Protein: CATSDLRGYNEQFF.

In this sample, this clonotype turned up a few times. The CDR3 is CASSLGPTGDLYEQYF. CDR3 nucleotides: TGTGCCAGCAGCTTGGGCCCTACAGGGGATCTCTACGAGCAGTACTTC. J is TRBJ2-7 and V is TRBV5-6; 7 bases fit TRBD1. Germline V CDR1 and CDR2: SGHDT, YYEEEE. The CDR3 sequence is 16 residues long. Trimming at V came to 0 bases and at J to 3 bases, leaving 9 bases not matched to a gene.

V gene TRBV5-1 combines with J gene TRBJ2-7; D unclear. Germline V gene lookup returns CDR1 SGHRS and CDR2 YFSETQ. V lost 4 bases, J lost 2 bases, and 7 bases lay in between. The CDR3 covers 12 residues. The CDR3, as DNA: TGCGCCAGCAGCCAACCTCCCTACGAGCAGTACTTC. Residues: CASSQPPYEQYF.

V is TRBV14 and J is TRBJ1-5; D call uncertain. From germline, CDR1 is SGHDN and CDR2 FVKESK. With 1 base removed from V and 6 bases from J, the gap between germline ends came to 4 bases. The CDR3 is 12 residues long. CDR3 in amino acids: CASSQAVQPQHF. The CDR3 nucleotides read TGTGCCAGCAGCCAAGCGGTTCAGCCCCAGCATTTT.

The gene calls are TRBV9 and TRBJ2-3; TRBD2 agrees at 12 bases. CDR3 size: 18 residues. The ends lost 4 bases at V and 7 bases at J; junction bases unmatched: 16. The germline V gene encodes CDR1 SGDLS and CDR2 YYNGEE. The CDR3 here is CASSPYRLLAGGWNTQYF. The CDR3 DNA follows: TGTGCCAGCAGCCCGTACCGACTTCTAGCGGGAGGGTGGAATACGCAGTATTTT.

This clonotype was found once. The DNA for the CDR3 is TGTGCCAGCAGCTTAGTGGGGCAAGGGGTCGGGGAGCTGTTTTTT. Its translation: CASSLVGQGVGELFF. This sequence joins TRBV7-2 and TRBJ2-2; D may be TRBD1 (5 bases). CDR1 SGHTA and CDR2 FQGNSA come from the germline V gene. V was clipped by 1 base and J by 7 bases, with 13 bases between them. The CDR3 length is 15 residues.

This clonotype was observed many times. The J gene is TRBJ2-1, the V gene TRBV20-1; maybe TRBD2 (5 bases). The CDR3 totals 14 residues. Germline CDR1 is DFQATT and CDR2 is SNEGSKA (reference sequence). V gave up 5 bases and J gave up 5 bases, with 16 bases separating them. DNA for the CDR3: TGCAGTGCTGCCCCTTACGGGAACCACAATGAGCAGTTCTTC. Its translation: CSAAPYGNHNEQFF.

This clonotype was observed many times. This chain uses TRBV4-3 with TRBJ1-2; D not resolved. The CDR3 extends over 15 amino acids. Germline values: CDR1 LGHNA, CDR2 YSLEER. V was trimmed by 0 bases and J by 4 bases, leaving 12 bases between them. DNA of the CDR3: TGCGCCAGCAGCCAAGATATTGGGGTGGGCTATGGCTACACCTTC. As protein: CASSQDIGVGYGYTF.

The chain uses TRBV9 and TRBJ1-5; D uncertain. Germline CDR1 reads SGDLS; CDR2 reads YYNGEE. The ends were cut back, 0 bases at V and 5 bases at J, with 9 bases in the middle. This CDR3 has 14 amino acids. The CDR3 nucleotides are TGTGCCAGCAGCGTAGGCGGGTTTGATCAGCCCCAGCATTTT. This codes for CASSVGGFDQPQHF.

This chain's CDR3 is CSVGGLFTGELFF. The CDR3 DNA reads TGCAGCGTTGGGGGACTATTTACCGGGGAGCTGTTTTTT. The gene calls are TRBV29-1 and TRBJ2-2, with 7 bases lining up with TRBD2. CDR3 size: 13 residues. Germline V gene sequence: CDR1 SQVTM, CDR2 ANQGSEA. Unmatched junction bases numbered 4, after V lost 4 bases and J lost 5 bases.

Ten or more counts support this clonotype. The chain uses TRBV7-2 and TRBJ2-2; D gene unclear. The germline V and J ends were trimmed by 2 bases and 7 bases, with 5 bases remaining between them. The germline V gene encodes CDR1 SGHTA and CDR2 FQGNSA. This CDR3 contains 12 residues. CDR3 DNA sequence: TGTGCCAGCAGCTTAAATCTCGGGGAGCTGTTTTTT. It codes for CASSLNLGELFF.

This clonotype appeared many times. J is TRBJ2-5 and V is TRBV7-8, with 12 bases fitting TRBD2. Germline loops: CDR1 SGHVS, CDR2 FQNEAQ. The CDR3 is 16 amino acids. V gave up 5 bases and J gave up 4 bases; unmatched junction bases: 8. The CDR3 sequence: CASSLITGLAGETQYF. The CDR3 bases are TGTGCCAGCAGCCTCATCACGGGACTAGCGGGAGAGACCCAGTACTTC.

The chain couples TRBV20-1 to TRBJ1-5; no reliable D call. Trimming pared 4 bases from V and 4 bases from J, leaving 8 bases between. Germline values: CDR1 DFQATT, CDR2 SNEGSKA (reference sequence). This CDR3 is built from 12 residues. CDR3 loop: CSAIRGNQPQHF. The CDR3 DNA reads as TGCAGTGCTATCCGAGGGAATCAGCCCCAGCATTTT.

This clonotype was picked up a small number of times. The V gene is TRBV20-1, the J gene TRBJ1-6; D gene ambiguous. V was pared by 2 bases and J by 8 bases, with 10 bases between. Germline-derived CDR1 and CDR2 are DFQATT and SNEGSKA (reference sequence). The CDR3 has 13 residues. CDR3 sequence (DNA): TGCAGTGCTAGACTTCAACCGGATTCACCCCTCCACTTT. This gives the protein CSARLQPDSPLHF.

This clonotype has only a few counts. This chain joins TRBV7-2 and TRBJ1-4; D is ambiguous. Trimming pared 1 base from V and 6 bases from J, leaving 12 bases between. The CDR3 spans 15 residues. The germline gives CDR1 SGHTA, CDR2 FQGNSA. CDR3 amino acids: CASSLGGTIDEKLFF. The CDR3 nucleotides are TGTGCCAGCAGCTTAGGTGGCACGATAGATGAAAAACTGTTTTTT.

This clonotype was recorded a few times. The chain employs TRBV5-1 and TRBJ2-7; D not certain. V was pared by 4 bases and J by 3 bases, with 11 bases between. The CDR3 extends over 13 amino acids. The V gene's germline CDR1 is SGHRS and CDR2 YFSETQ. The CDR3 region is CASSGDLGYEQYF. The CDR3, as DNA: TGCGCCAGCAGCGGGGATCTGGGCTACGAGCAGTACTTC.